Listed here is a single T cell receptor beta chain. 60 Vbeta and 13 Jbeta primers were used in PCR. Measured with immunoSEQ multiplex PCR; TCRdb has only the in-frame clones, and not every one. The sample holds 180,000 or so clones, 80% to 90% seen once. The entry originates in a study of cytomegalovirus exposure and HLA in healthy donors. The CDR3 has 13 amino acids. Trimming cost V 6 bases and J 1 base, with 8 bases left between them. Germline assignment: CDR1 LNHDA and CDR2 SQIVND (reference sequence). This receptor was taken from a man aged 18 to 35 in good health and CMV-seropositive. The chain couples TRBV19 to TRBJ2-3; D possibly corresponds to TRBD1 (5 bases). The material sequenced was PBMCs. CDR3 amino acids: CASRVRGTDTQYF. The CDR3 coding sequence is TGTGCCAGTAGGGTCAGGGGCACAGATACGCAGTATTTT.